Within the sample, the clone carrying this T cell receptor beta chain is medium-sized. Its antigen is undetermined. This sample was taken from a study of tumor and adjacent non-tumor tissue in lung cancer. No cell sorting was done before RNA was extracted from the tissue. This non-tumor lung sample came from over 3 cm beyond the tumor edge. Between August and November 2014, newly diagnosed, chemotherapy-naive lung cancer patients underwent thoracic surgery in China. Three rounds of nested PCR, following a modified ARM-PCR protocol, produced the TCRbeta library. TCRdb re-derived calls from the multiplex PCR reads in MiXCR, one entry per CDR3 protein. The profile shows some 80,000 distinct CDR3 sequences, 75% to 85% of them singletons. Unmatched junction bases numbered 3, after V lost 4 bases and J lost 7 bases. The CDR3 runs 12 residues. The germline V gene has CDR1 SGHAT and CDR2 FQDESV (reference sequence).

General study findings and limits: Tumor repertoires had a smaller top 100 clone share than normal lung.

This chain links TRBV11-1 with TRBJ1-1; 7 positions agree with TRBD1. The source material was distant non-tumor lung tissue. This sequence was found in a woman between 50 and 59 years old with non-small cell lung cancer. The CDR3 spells CASSSQGFEAFF. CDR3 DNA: TGTGCCAGCAGCTCACAGGGGTTTGAAGCTTTCTTT.